This is a list of T cell receptor beta chains from one sample in a study of OX40 agonist ivuxolimab in advanced cancers. The data were produced by immunoSEQ multiplex PCR, yet TCRdb's version contains in-frame clones alone and is incomplete. This sample has fewer than 80,000 clones, with 85% found just once. The sequencing here drew on CD4+ or CD8+ T cells sorted from blood, taken in a trial of the OX40 agonist ivuxolimab. The receptors stem from an adult with an advanced solid tumor such as melanoma, head and neck, liver or kidney cancer. Both conserved end residues are part of each CDR3. A D gene is named only where the DNA matches it firmly. Clone size is not always given. Where it is, it says once, few, many or a class for expanded clones.

clone size: -; D gene: -; V gene: TRBV7-2; J gene: TRBJ2-2; CDR3 protein: CASSLTVSNTGELFF; CDR3 DNA: TGTGCCAGCAGCTTAACAGTTTCGAACACCGGGGAGCTGTTTTTT
clone size: -; D gene: -; V gene: TRBV7-9; J gene: TRBJ1-4; CDR3 protein: CASSPVVGANEKLFF; CDR3 DNA: TGTGCCAGCAGCCCCGTGGTAGGGGCTAATGAAAAACTGTTTTTT
clone size: few; D gene: TRBD1; V gene: TRBV7-2; J gene: TRBJ1-1; CDR3 protein: CASRSDRGLITEAFF; CDR3 DNA: TGTGCCAGCAGGAGCGACAGGGGGTTGATCACTGAAGCTTTCTTT
clone size: -; D gene: -; V gene: TRBV18; J gene: TRBJ2-2; CDR3 protein: CASSPPRGDGELFF; CDR3 DNA: TGTGCCAGCTCACCACCGCGGGGTGACGGGGAGCTGTTTTTT
clone size: -; D gene: -; V gene: TRBV4-3; J gene: TRBJ2-3; CDR3 protein: CASSPFGRGSTDTQYF; CDR3 DNA: TGCGCCAGCAGCCCCTTCGGGCGGGGTAGCACAGATACGCAGTATTTT
clone size: -; D gene: TRBD1; V gene: TRBV19; J gene: TRBJ2-2; CDR3 protein: CASSTQGSDTGELFF; CDR3 DNA: TGTGCCAGTAGTACACAGGGGTCCGACACCGGGGAGCTGTTTTTT
clone size: few; D gene: -; V gene: TRBV19; J gene: TRBJ1-1; CDR3 protein: CASSPPWGAGAFF; CDR3 DNA: TGTGCCAGTAGTCCCCCGTGGGGGGCTGGAGCTTTCTTT
clone size: -; D gene: TRBD2; V gene: TRBV9; J gene: TRBJ2-3; CDR3 protein: CASSSFSGSTDTQYF; CDR3 DNA: TGTGCCAGCAGCTCCTTTAGCGGGAGCACAGATACGCAGTATTTT
clone size: -; D gene: -; V gene: TRBV30; J gene: TRBJ2-5; CDR3 protein: CAWRGSETQYF; CDR3 DNA: TGTGCCTGGAGGGGGTCAGAGACCCAGTACTTC
clone size: -; D gene: TRBD1; V gene: TRBV5-1; J gene: TRBJ1-1; CDR3 protein: CASGTGGANTEAFF; CDR3 DNA: TGCGCCAGCGGAACAGGGGGCGCGAACACTGAAGCTTTCTTT
clone size: -; D gene: -; V gene: TRBV5-6; J gene: TRBJ2-5; CDR3 protein: CASSRTGGETQYF; CDR3 DNA: TGTGCCAGCAGCCGGACAGGAGGGGAGACCCAGTACTTC
clone size: -; D gene: TRBD2; V gene: TRBV4-3; J gene: TRBJ2-7; CDR3 protein: CASSQESGTSGSRRYEQYF; CDR3 DNA: TGCGCCAGCAGCCAAGAATCCGGGACTAGCGGGAGTCGCCGCTACGAGCAGTACTTC
clone size: few; D gene: -; V gene: TRBV19; J gene: TRBJ2-5; CDR3 protein: CASSRAYQETQYF; CDR3 DNA: TGTGCCAGTTCCCGAGCGTACCAAGAGACCCAGTACTTC
clone size: -; D gene: -; V gene: TRBV28; J gene: TRBJ2-5; CDR3 protein: CASSLSQETQYF; CDR3 DNA: TGTGCCAGCAGTTTATCCCAAGAGACCCAGTACTTC
clone size: -; D gene: -; V gene: TRBV19; J gene: TRBJ1-5; CDR3 protein: CASSFSERGHQPQHF; CDR3 DNA: TGTGCCAGTAGTTTTTCCGAGCGGGGGCATCAGCCCCAGCATTTT
clone size: -; D gene: -; V gene: TRBV4-1; J gene: TRBJ1-1; CDR3 protein: CASSRGGSTEAFF; CDR3 DNA: TGCGCCAGCAGCCGGGGAGGGTCCACTGAAGCTTTCTTT
clone size: -; D gene: TRBD1; V gene: TRBV28; J gene: TRBJ2-1; CDR3 protein: CASSLVGGDYNEQFF; CDR3 DNA: TGTGCCAGCAGTTTAGTAGGGGGCGATTACAATGAGCAGTTCTTC
clone size: once; D gene: TRBD1; V gene: TRBV28; J gene: TRBJ2-7; CDR3 protein: CASSTLTGVAYEQYF; CDR3 DNA: TGTGCCAGCAGTACTCTGACAGGGGTCGCCTACGAGCAGTACTTC
clone size: -; D gene: TRBD2; V gene: TRBV5-8; J gene: TRBJ2-5; CDR3 protein: CASSSGLAGLYQETQYF; CDR3 DNA: TGTGCCAGCAGCTCGGGACTAGCGGGGCTATACCAAGAGACCCAGTACTTC
clone size: -; D gene: TRBD2; V gene: TRBV7-2; J gene: TRBJ2-7; CDR3 protein: CASSFGTRTYEQYF; CDR3 DNA: TGTGCCAGCAGCTTTGGGACTAGGACCTACGAGCAGTACTTC
clone size: -; D gene: TRBD1; V gene: TRBV7-2; J gene: TRBJ1-2; CDR3 protein: CANDRGQGYGYTF; CDR3 DNA: TGTGCCAACGACAGGGGGCAGGGGTATGGCTACACCTTC
clone size: -; D gene: TRBD1; V gene: TRBV11-2; J gene: TRBJ2-3; CDR3 protein: CASSLNPGQGAGDTQYF; CDR3 DNA: TGTGCCAGCAGCTTAAACCCGGGACAGGGGGCAGGAGATACGCAGTATTTT
clone size: once; D gene: TRBD2; V gene: TRBV9; J gene: TRBJ2-1; CDR3 protein: CASSVDGTSGRGEQFF; CDR3 DNA: TGTGCCAGCAGCGTAGATGGGACTAGCGGGAGGGGTGAGCAGTTCTTC
clone size: -; D gene: TRBD1; V gene: TRBV9; J gene: TRBJ1-1; CDR3 protein: CASSTPRGGLNTEAFF; CDR3 DNA: TGTGCCAGCAGCACCCCCAGGGGGGGACTGAACACTGAAGCTTTCTTT
clone size: -; D gene: -; V gene: TRBV6-5; J gene: TRBJ2-7; CDR3 protein: CASSLDHLAEQYF; CDR3 DNA: TGTGCCAGCAGCCTGGACCACCTTGCGGAGCAGTACTTC
clone size: once; D gene: -; V gene: TRBV7-2; J gene: TRBJ1-6; CDR3 protein: CASSLAAGLNSPLHF; CDR3 DNA: TGTGCCAGCAGCTTAGCGGCAGGGCTTAATTCACCCCTCCACTTT
clone size: -; D gene: -; V gene: TRBV7-9; J gene: TRBJ1-3; CDR3 protein: CASSLNQAGNTIYF; CDR3 DNA: TGTGCCAGCAGCTTAAACCAAGCGGGAAACACCATATATTTT
clone size: -; D gene: -; V gene: TRBV6-1; J gene: TRBJ2-7; CDR3 protein: CASTSGASSGDEQYF; CDR3 DNA: TGTGCCAGCACCTCGGGGGCCTCGTCCGGGGACGAGCAGTACTTC
clone size: once; D gene: TRBD1; V gene: TRBV10-3; J gene: TRBJ1-2; CDR3 protein: CASWTGGNDYYGYTF; CDR3 DNA: TGTGCCTCTTGGACAGGGGGGAATGACTACTATGGCTACACCTTC
clone size: once; D gene: -; V gene: TRBV14; J gene: TRBJ1-6; CDR3 protein: CASSQAGGSPLHF; CDR3 DNA: TGTGCCAGCAGCCAAGCAGGTGGTTCACCCCTCCACTTT
clone size: -; D gene: TRBD1; V gene: TRBV2; J gene: TRBJ1-6; CDR3 protein: CASSRDRYNSPLHF; CDR3 DNA: TGTGCCAGCAGCAGGGACAGATATAATTCACCCCTCCACTTT
clone size: few; D gene: -; V gene: TRBV10-2; J gene: TRBJ1-1; CDR3 protein: CASSQILNTEAFF; CDR3 DNA: TGCGCCAGCAGCCAAATATTGAACACTGAAGCTTTCTTT
clone size: few; D gene: -; V gene: TRBV4-2; J gene: TRBJ1-1; CDR3 protein: CASSQPKGYSNTEAFF; CDR3 DNA: TGTGCCAGCAGCCAACCAAAAGGGTACTCCAACACTGAAGCTTTCTTT
clone size: -; D gene: -; V gene: TRBV12-2; J gene: TRBJ1-1; CDR3 protein: CASRFGTGNTEAFF; CDR3 DNA: -
clone size: -; D gene: TRBD1; V gene: TRBV30; J gene: TRBJ1-5; CDR3 protein: CAWDRAGQPQHF; CDR3 DNA: TGTGCCTGGGACAGGGCCGGTCAGCCCCAGCATTTT
clone size: -; D gene: -; V gene: TRBV6-6; J gene: TRBJ2-7; CDR3 protein: CASSFGLGEQYF; CDR3 DNA: TGTGCCAGCAGTTTCGGACTGGGCGAGCAGTACTTC
clone size: -; D gene: TRBD2; V gene: TRBV10-3; J gene: TRBJ2-3; CDR3 protein: CAISPSGGRTDTQYF; CDR3 DNA: TGTGCCATCAGTCCTAGCGGGGGGCGCACAGATACGCAGTATTTT
clone size: -; D gene: -; V gene: TRBV18; J gene: TRBJ1-4; CDR3 protein: CASSPRLRGGGNEKLFF; CDR3 DNA: TGTGCCAGCTCACCACGTCTAAGGGGAGGGGGAAATGAAAAACTGTTTTTT
clone size: -; D gene: -; V gene: TRBV7-2; J gene: TRBJ2-3; CDR3 protein: CASSLFLQGGTDTQYF; CDR3 DNA: TGTGCCAGCAGCTTATTTTTACAGGGAGGCACAGATACGCAGTATTTT
clone size: -; D gene: TRBD2; V gene: TRBV7-2; J gene: TRBJ2-7; CDR3 protein: CASSAPPGGREQYF; CDR3 DNA: TGTGCCAGCAGCGCCCCACCGGGGGGGCGCGAGCAGTACTTC
clone size: once; D gene: TRBD2; V gene: TRBV13; J gene: TRBJ2-7; CDR3 protein: CASRLAGGTYEQYF; CDR3 DNA: TGTGCCAGCAGATTAGCGGGAGGGACCTACGAGCAGTACTTC
clone size: -; D gene: -; V gene: TRBV10-2; J gene: TRBJ1-1; CDR3 protein: CASSRTGIDTEAFF; CDR3 DNA: TGCGCCAGCAGTAGAACCGGGATCGACACTGAAGCTTTCTTT
clone size: -; D gene: -; V gene: TRBV4-1; J gene: TRBJ2-7; CDR3 protein: CASSQVEGLEQYF; CDR3 DNA: TGCGCCAGCAGCCAAGTCGAGGGGCTCGAGCAGTACTTC
clone size: -; D gene: TRBD1; V gene: TRBV28; J gene: TRBJ1-4; CDR3 protein: CASTPEGASNEKLFF; CDR3 DNA: TGTGCCAGCACCCCGGAGGGGGCAAGTAATGAAAAACTGTTTTTT
clone size: once; D gene: TRBD1; V gene: TRBV29-1; J gene: TRBJ2-4; CDR3 protein: CSVQRQGANIQYF; CDR3 DNA: TGCAGCGTCCAACGACAGGGGGCGAACATTCAGTACTTC
clone size: -; D gene: -; V gene: TRBV19; J gene: TRBJ2-7; CDR3 protein: CASSITRAKTGSYEQYF; CDR3 DNA: TGTGCCAGTAGTATTACACGGGCCAAGACAGGATCCTACGAGCAGTACTTC
clone size: -; D gene: -; V gene: TRBV6-1; J gene: TRBJ1-6; CDR3 protein: CASSDQAAVGNSPLHF; CDR3 DNA: TGTGCCAGCAGTGATCAAGCAGCCGTAGGGAATTCACCCCTCCACTTT
clone size: -; D gene: -; V gene: TRBV7-2; J gene: TRBJ2-2; CDR3 protein: CASSLGGANTGELFF; CDR3 DNA: TGTGCCAGCAGCTTAGGCGGGGCGAACACCGGGGAGCTGTTTTTT
clone size: -; D gene: -; V gene: TRBV11-3; J gene: TRBJ2-1; CDR3 protein: CASSPGVREQFF; CDR3 DNA: TGTGCCAGCAGCCCCGGCGTTCGGGAGCAGTTCTTC
clone size: few; D gene: -; V gene: TRBV5-4; J gene: TRBJ2-1; CDR3 protein: CASSAAGQSKYNEQFF; CDR3 DNA: TGTGCCAGCAGCGCCGCGGGACAGAGTAAATACAATGAGCAGTTCTTC
clone size: -; D gene: -; V gene: TRBV6-5; J gene: TRBJ1-6; CDR3 protein: CASSTTEYSPLHF; CDR3 DNA: TGTGCCAGCAGTACGACAGAATATTCACCCCTCCACTTT
clone size: -; D gene: -; V gene: TRBV7-2; J gene: TRBJ1-3; CDR3 protein: CASSAYPGTAGNTIYF; CDR3 DNA: TGTGCCAGCAGCGCCTACCCCGGGACGGCCGGAAACACCATATATTTT
clone size: once; D gene: -; V gene: TRBV10-3; J gene: TRBJ1-3; CDR3 protein: CAISVDLSGNTIYF; CDR3 DNA: TGTGCCATCAGTGTTGACTTGTCTGGAAACACCATATATTTT
clone size: -; D gene: -; V gene: TRBV19; J gene: TRBJ1-5; CDR3 protein: CARISTRDVGFQPQHF; CDR3 DNA: TGTGCCAGGATTTCAACCCGGGACGTAGGTTTTCAGCCCCAGCATTTT
clone size: -; D gene: TRBD2; V gene: TRBV6-5; J gene: TRBJ2-7; CDR3 protein: CASSLSGGGYEQYF; CDR3 DNA: TGTGCCAGCAGCCTTAGCGGGGGGGGGTACGAGCAGTACTTC